This T cell receptor beta chain is from a study of blood T cell repertoires in COVID-19. Study details: PBMCs, B-cell-depleted T cells, or T cells were the source of the cDNA or gDNA that made up the material.

Authors' methods: Amplification from reference gene primers served as the basis for estimated nucleated cell counts. Clones were read by immunoSEQ multiplex PCR, and TCRdb kept only the in-frame ones, dropping some. V and J calls and clone size are copied from that table; D and trimming were computed from the DNA. The sample yields roughly 150,000 clones, approximately 80% seen once. The CDR3 has 14 residues. The V end lost 4 bases, the J end lost 5 bases, and 10 bases lay between the germline ends. Germline V CDR1 and CDR2: SGHRS, YFSETQ. The chain recombines TRBV5-1 with TRBJ1-6; tentative D call: TRBD1 (6 bases). Sequencing used PBMCs or T cells enriched from blood (not recorded which). This sequence originates from a man aged 70 or older who had been exposed to COVID-19. The CDR3 is CASSTAGDNSPLHF. For the CDR3, the DNA is TGCGCCAGCAGCACGGCAGGGGATAATTCACCCCTCCACTTT. Filled out from reference TRBV5-1 and TRBJ1-6, the complete variable domain reads KAGVTQTPRYLIKTRGQQVTLSCSPISGHRSVSWYQQTPGQGLQFLFEYFSETQRNKGNFPGRFSGRQFSNSRSEMNVSTLELGDSALYLCASSTAGDNSPLHFGNGTRLTVT.